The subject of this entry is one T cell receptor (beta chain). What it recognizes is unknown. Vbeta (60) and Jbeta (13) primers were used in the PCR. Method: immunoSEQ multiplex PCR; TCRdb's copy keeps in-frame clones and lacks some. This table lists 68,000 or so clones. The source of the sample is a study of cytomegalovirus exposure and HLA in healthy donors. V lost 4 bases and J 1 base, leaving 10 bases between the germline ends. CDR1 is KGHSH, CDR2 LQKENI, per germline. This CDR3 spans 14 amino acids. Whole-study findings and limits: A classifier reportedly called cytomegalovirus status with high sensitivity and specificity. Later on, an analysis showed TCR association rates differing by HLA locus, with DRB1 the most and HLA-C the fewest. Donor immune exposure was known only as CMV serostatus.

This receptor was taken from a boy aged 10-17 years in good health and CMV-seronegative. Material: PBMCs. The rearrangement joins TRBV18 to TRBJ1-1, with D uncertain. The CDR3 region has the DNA TGTGCCAGCTCACGCACAGAAACGAACACTGAAGCTTTCTTT. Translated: CASSRTETNTEAFF.